This T cell receptor beta chain was sequenced during a study of beta chain features in type 1 diabetes. For the study at large: Cell yields, gender and age were comparable in patients and healthy donors.

Sequenced material consisted of expressed TCRB transcripts (all of the isolated RNA was reverse transcribed). Generated by immunoSEQ multiplex PCR, the TCRdb table keeps only in-frame clones and is missing some. The sample consists of about 150,000 clones, under 9.5% of them appearing once. Notes on the study in general: Among type 1 diabetes patients, VDJ junctions had fewer insertions and more deletions.

With respect to this clone: What it recognizes is unknown.

The CDR3 length is 15 residues. V lost 5 bases to trimming and J lost 4 bases; unmatched junction nucleotides: 8. Germline V gene data show CDR1 as SGHTA and CDR2 as FQGNSA. This sequence originates from a young man in good health. What was sequenced was central memory CD4+ T cells from blood. The chain carries TRBV7-2 and TRBJ1-2; TRBD1 matches at 9 bases. The CDR3 DNA reads as TGTGCCAGCAGCCGGGACAGGGTAGACGCCTATGGCTACACCTTC. Amino acid sequence: CASSRDRVDAYGYTF.